These T cell receptor beta chains were read from a single sample in a study of blood T cells in healthy people across ages. MiXCR, applied by TCRdb to the 5' RACE reads, yields one record per CDR3 protein. The sample includes roughly 1.5 million distinct CDR3 sequences, 40% to 45% seen only once; the top ten take about 3.8%. The sample comprised blood. The receptors were gathered from a woman younger than 35 in good health. CDR3s include the opening cysteine and the closing phenylalanine or tryptophan. The D gene is left open where the match is weak. The size field is filled for only some rows; it gives once, few, many or a size class.

V: TRBV4-1
D: NA
J: TRBJ2-5
size: NA
length: 16
DNA: TGCGCCAGCAGCCAAGGTCCGACAGGTACCTACAATGGGCAGTACTTC
CDR3: CASSQGPTGTYNGQYF

V: TRBV20-1
D: NA
J: TRBJ2-2
size: few
length: 14
DNA: TGCAGTGCTAGAGATTGGGGGTCCTCCGGGGAGCTGTTTTTT
CDR3: CSARDWGSSGELFF

V: TRBV27
D: NA
J: TRBJ2-3
size: NA
length: 14
DNA: TGTGCCAGCAGTTTCCGGATTAGCACAGATACGCAGTATTTT
CDR3: CASSFRISTDTQYF

V: TRBV12-3/TRBV12-4
D: NA
J: TRBJ2-1
size: NA
length: 12
DNA: TGTGCCAGCAGTACCCCGCCGAGTGAGCAGTTCTTC
CDR3: CASSTPPSEQFF

V: TRBV6-1
D: NA
J: TRBJ1-4
size: few
length: 15
DNA: TGTGCCAGCAGTGGAGGGGTCCTATCAAATGAAAAACTGTTTTTT
CDR3: CASSGGVLSNEKLFF

V: TRBV6-6
D: TRBD2
J: TRBJ2-1
size: NA
length: 16
DNA: TGTGCCAGCAGTTACTCTAGCGGGGGGATTTACAATGAGCAGTTCTTC
CDR3: CASSYSSGGIYNEQFF

V: TRBV15
D: TRBD2
J: TRBJ2-1
size: NA
length: 19
DNA: TGTGCCACCAGCAGAGATCAGGCGGGCCTAGCGGGAGGTTACAATGAGCAGTTCTTC
CDR3: CATSRDQAGLAGGYNEQFF

V: TRBV29-1
D: NA
J: TRBJ1-2
size: few
length: 13
DNA: TGCAGCGTCCAATCGGACGGAAACTATGGCTACACCTTC
CDR3: CSVQSDGNYGYTF

V: TRBV20-1
D: NA
J: TRBJ2-7
size: NA
length: 14
DNA: TGCAGTGCTACTATCGGGTATTCCTACAATGAGCAGTACTTC
CDR3: CSATIGYSYNEQYF

V: TRBV21-1
D: NA
J: TRBJ2-3
size: few
length: 20
DNA: TGTGCCAGCAGCTTTCGTCCGGGACAGAGATCTAGCGCGATCACAGATACGCAGTATTTT
CDR3: CASSFRPGQRSSAITDTQYF

V: TRBV2
D: NA
J: TRBJ2-1
size: NA
length: 12
DNA: TGTGCCAGCAGTGAATTCGACAATGAGCAGTTCTTC
CDR3: CASSEFDNEQFF

V: TRBV7-9
D: TRBD1
J: TRBJ2-1
size: NA
length: 16
DNA: TGTGCCAGCAGCTTCTCATTGGGACAGGGGGCGGGTGAGCAGTTCTTC
CDR3: CASSFSLGQGAGEQFF

V: TRBV4-3
D: TRBD2
J: TRBJ2-3
size: few
length: 17
DNA: TGCGCCAGCAGCCAAGGACTAGCGGCTCTTAGCACAGATACGCAGTATTTT
CDR3: CASSQGLAALSTDTQYF

V: TRBV20-1
D: NA
J: TRBJ1-2
size: NA
length: 12
DNA: TGCAGTGCTAGATTCCCTATCTATGGCTACACCTTC
CDR3: CSARFPIYGYTF

V: TRBV4-3
D: TRBD2
J: TRBJ2-1
size: many
length: 15
DNA: TGCGCCAGCAGCCAACATACTAGCGTTGTCAATGAGCAGTTCTTC
CDR3: CASSQHTSVVNEQFF

V: TRBV5-1
D: NA
J: TRBJ1-2
size: NA
length: 16
DNA: TGCGCCAGCAGTCGTTTCCGGGACACCTCTAACTATGGCTACACCTTC
CDR3: CASSRFRDTSNYGYTF

V: TRBV12-3/TRBV12-4
D: TRBD1
J: TRBJ1-2
size: few
length: 14
DNA: TGTGCCAGCAGTCCATGGACAGGGGCTAATGGCTACACCTTC
CDR3: CASSPWTGANGYTF

V: TRBV2
D: NA
J: TRBJ1-1
size: NA
length: 12
DNA: TGTGCCAGCAGCCGGGGGGAATGGGAAGCTTTCTTT
CDR3: CASSRGEWEAFF

V: TRBV4-1
D: TRBD2
J: TRBJ2-1
size: NA
length: 17
DNA: TGCGCCAGCAGCCAGGATTGGAGCGGGAGTAGTTACAATGAGCAGTTCTTC
CDR3: CASSQDWSGSSYNEQFF

V: TRBV20-1
D: NA
J: TRBJ1-6
size: NA
length: 14
DNA: TGCAGTGCTAGAGTCTCCGTCAATAATTCACCCCTCCACTTT
CDR3: CSARVSVNNSPLHF

V: TRBV20-1
D: TRBD1
J: TRBJ2-3
size: few
length: 14
DNA: TGCAGTGCTAGGGACAGGGTTCGGACAGATACGCAGTATTTT
CDR3: CSARDRVRTDTQYF

V: TRBV12-3/TRBV12-4
D: NA
J: TRBJ2-5
size: many
length: 16
DNA: TGTGCCAGCAGTTTAAGGCAGGCGATGTACCAAGAGACCCAGTACTTC
CDR3: CASSLRQAMYQETQYF

V: TRBV6-2/TRBV6-3
D: TRBD1
J: TRBJ2-4
size: NA
length: 14
DNA: TGTGCCAGCAGCCCCCGGGACAGGGGGTACATTCAGTACTTC
CDR3: CASSPRDRGYIQYF

V: TRBV7-2
D: TRBD2
J: TRBJ2-3
size: NA
length: 17
DNA: TGTGCCAGCAGCCAACAAATAGCGGGAGGGGGTACAGATACGCGGTATTTT
CDR3: CASSQQIAGGGTDTRYF

V: TRBV5-6
D: TRBD1
J: TRBJ1-2
size: NA
length: 12
DNA: TGTGCCAGCAGGGGGACAGCCTATGGCTACACCTTC
CDR3: CASRGTAYGYTF

V: TRBV27
D: NA
J: TRBJ2-7
size: once
length: 16
DNA: TGTGCCAGCAGCCTGACTGGATCGAGCTCCTACAATGAGCAGTACTTC
CDR3: CASSLTGSSSYNEQYF

V: TRBV2
D: NA
J: TRBJ2-5
size: NA
length: 14
DNA: TGTGCCAGCAGCCCCTCCAGGAACAACAATGAGCAGTACTTC
CDR3: CASSPSRNNNEQYF

V: TRBV12-3/TRBV12-4
D: NA
J: TRBJ2-7
size: few
length: 16
DNA: TGTGCCAGCAGTTTAGCGCTTGGGGTGGGCCTACTTGGGCAGTACTTC
CDR3: CASSLALGVGLLGQYF

V: TRBV21-1
D: NA
J: TRBJ2-5
size: NA
length: 14
DNA: TGTGCCAGCCACCCGGGGAGGTACCAAGAGACCCAGTACTTC
CDR3: CASHPGRYQETQYF

V: TRBV6-5
D: NA
J: TRBJ2-7
size: NA
length: 15
DNA: TGTGCCAGCAGTTACCTCCCGGTCAGCTCCTACGAGCAGTACTTC
CDR3: CASSYLPVSSYEQYF

V: TRBV20-1
D: TRBD1
J: TRBJ1-5
size: NA
length: 16
DNA: TGCAGTGCTAGAGCCCCGGGACAGGGGGCGAATCAGCCCCAGCATTTT
CDR3: CSARAPGQGANQPQHF

V: TRBV20-1
D: NA
J: TRBJ2-7
size: once
length: 14
DNA: TGCAGTGCGATTCTACAGGGTTCCTACAATGAGCAGTACTTC
CDR3: CSAILQGSYNEQYF

V: TRBV6-2/TRBV6-3
D: TRBD2
J: TRBJ2-3
size: few
length: 16
DNA: TGTGCCAGCAGTCCGACTAGCGGGAGTTGGACAGATACGCAGTATTTT
CDR3: CASSPTSGSWTDTQYF